This paragraph covers one T cell receptor (beta chain) sequence. This clonotype was seen many times. It has no known antigen specificity. Base qualities were left out, and no much larger clone turns up one base away. Moderately to severely active disease, a Clinical Activity Score of at least 3, a NOSPECS grade of at least 4, and a duration under 3 months were present in ophthalmopathy patients. Exclusion was applied to patients with uncontrolled infections, other autoimmune diseases, pregnancy or lactation. Diagnoses relied on clinical symptoms, serum thyroxine and TRAb, thyroid ultrasound and orbital computed tomography. PBMCs were separated from 10 ml of fresh peripheral blood using Ficoll-Paque density gradient centrifugation. Total RNA was extracted with Trizol reagent, and quality was checked on an Agilent 2100 Bioanalyzer. This entry is derived from a study of T cells in Graves' hyperthyroidism and ophthalmopathy (dated by TCRdb to about 2019). At the level of the whole study: Peripheral blood samples were taken at initial diagnosis, before any treatment was given. Prospective prediction of ophthalmopathy was tested in an independent validation cohort of fewer than 20 hyperthyroidism patients and some 17 patients who later progressed to ophthalmopathy. After sampling, hyperthyroidism patients received methimazole starting at 30 mg daily, and ophthalmopathy patients received high-dose intravenous methylprednisolone. To identify distinguishing TCR V-J signatures, a discovery cohort of roughly 100 patients was used, comprising 40 to 45 with Graves' ophthalmopathy and around 60 with stable Graves' hyperthyroidism. For training and testing, the approximately 92 patients in the discovery cohort were randomly divided in a 7:3 ratio. TCR Vbeta CDR3 sequencing of 140 or so peripheral blood samples (approximately 44 ophthalmopathy, 75 hyperthyroidism and approximately 17 progressor patients) is reported in the paper. In about 6 Graves' hyperthyroidism patients, the study also compared T-cell repertoires from thyroid tissue with T-cell repertoires from blood.

Amplification of TCR beta CDR3 regions was carried out from RNA transcripts. A first-round RT-PCR of the TCR CDR3 used the HTBI primer set with the Qiagen OneStep RT-PCR kit. Libraries were constructed in a second round of multiplex PCR, after which size selection and purification were carried out. Paired-end sequencing of the libraries was performed with 100 bp reads on an Illumina HiSeq2000. As for the original processing: SOAPnuke was used to process the raw data, removing reads that contained adapters or uncalled bases, had a mean Phred below 15, or lacked an exact match to the constant primer or identifier. High-quality paired reads were merged with COPE v1.2.5, and unique nucleotide sequences were defined as clonotypes. MiTCR v1.1 was used to align the clonotypes against IMGT TRBV, TRBD and TRBJ reference segments. Only V-J combinations with frequency above 0.0001, covering approximately 99% of repertoires, were analysed. A TCS score was defined as the ratio between F50 (clonal expansion) and ExV (chaos), using BLOSUM62-based TCRdist between CDR3 peptides within each V-J. Welch's t-statistics and random forest reduced 514 V-J features to around 14, which were used in a naive Bayes classifier (R e1071). TCRdb reanalyzed the raw reads on its own, using fastp at Q25 for trimming and MiXCR for clone calling, and kept in-frame beta chains. Under each unique CDR3 protein, matching rows form one entry showing the most common genes and DNA. V and J calls and clone size were set by TCRdb, not the authors. The sample yields hundreds of thousands of distinct CDR3 sequences; 15% to 20% were counted once. The ten largest clonotypes hold more than 3% of the sample.

Study-wide findings and limitations: In validation, the model predicted progression to ophthalmopathy a median of about 5.9 months before onset, with about 67% sensitivity and 72.22% specificity. Sample size was not statistically predetermined, and blinding of investigators to group allocation was not performed. Most expanded thyroid clonotypes (frequency above 0.001) were also detected in blood, suggesting blood repertoires may reflect thyroid immune responses. A model built on a 13 V-J signature distinguished ophthalmopathy from stable hyperthyroidism, reaching around 88% sensitivity and about 81% specificity in cross-validation and 80%/75% in testing.

The sequence came from a woman aged 40 to 49 with Graves' ophthalmopathy. The sequenced sample was blood.

The CDR3 reads CASSSDRLNTEAFF. The bases are TGTGCCAGCAGCTCAGACAGACTGAACACTGAAGCTTTCTTT. Recombination connected TRBV11-2 to TRBJ1-1; TRBD1 is a weak D gene call, 5 bases matching. The CDR3 goes from the cysteine to the phenylalanine over 14 residues. Of the read, only the CDR3 DNA is kept; its 42 bases are in frame from base 1. Trimming costs V 4 bases and J 0 bases, and their ends lie 9 bases apart. CDR1 SGHAT and CDR2 FQNNGV are derived from the germline V gene.